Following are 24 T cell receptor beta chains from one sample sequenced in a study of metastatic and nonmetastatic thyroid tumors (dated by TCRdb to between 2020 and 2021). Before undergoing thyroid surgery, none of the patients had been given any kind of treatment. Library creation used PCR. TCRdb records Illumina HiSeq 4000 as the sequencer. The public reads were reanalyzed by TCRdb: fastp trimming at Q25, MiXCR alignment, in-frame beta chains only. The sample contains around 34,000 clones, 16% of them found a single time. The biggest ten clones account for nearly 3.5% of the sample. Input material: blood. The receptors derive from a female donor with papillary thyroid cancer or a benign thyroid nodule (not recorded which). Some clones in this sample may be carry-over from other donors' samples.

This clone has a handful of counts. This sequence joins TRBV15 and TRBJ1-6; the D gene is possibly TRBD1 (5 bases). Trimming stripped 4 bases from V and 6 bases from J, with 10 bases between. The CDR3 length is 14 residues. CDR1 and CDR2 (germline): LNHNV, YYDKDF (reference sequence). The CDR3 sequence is CATSIHRCNSPLHF. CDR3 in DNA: TGTGCCACCAGCATCCACAGGTGTAATTCACCCCTCCACTTT.

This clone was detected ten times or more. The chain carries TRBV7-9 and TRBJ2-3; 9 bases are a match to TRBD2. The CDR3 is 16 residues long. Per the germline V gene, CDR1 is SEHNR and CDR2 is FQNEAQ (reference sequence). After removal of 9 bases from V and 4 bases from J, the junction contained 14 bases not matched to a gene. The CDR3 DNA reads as TGTGCCAGAGACCAGGTAGCGGGAGTTCTTTCAGATACGCAGTATTTT. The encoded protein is CARDQVAGVLSDTQYF.

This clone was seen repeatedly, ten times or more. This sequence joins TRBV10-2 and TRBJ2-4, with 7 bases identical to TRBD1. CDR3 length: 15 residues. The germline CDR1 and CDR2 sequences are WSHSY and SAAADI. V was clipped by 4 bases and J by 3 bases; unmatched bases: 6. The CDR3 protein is CASSGNTGVKNIQYF. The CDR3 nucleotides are TGCGCCAGCAGTGGGAACACAGGGGTCAAAAACATTCAGTACTTC.

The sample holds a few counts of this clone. As DNA, the CDR3 is TGTGCCAGCAGCTTGGCAGCTAACCAAGAGACCCAGTACTTC. This sequence encodes CASSLAANQETQYF. This chain connects TRBV5-4 to TRBJ2-5; D is undetermined. V lost 0 bases to trimming and J lost 0 bases, with 6 bases between them. The CDR3 has 14 residues. Per the germline V gene, CDR1 is SGHNT and CDR2 is YYREEE (reference sequence).

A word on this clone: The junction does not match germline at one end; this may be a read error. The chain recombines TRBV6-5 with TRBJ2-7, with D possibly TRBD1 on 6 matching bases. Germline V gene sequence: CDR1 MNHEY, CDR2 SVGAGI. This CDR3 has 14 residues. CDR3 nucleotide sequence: TGTGCCAGCAGCTACTCCCGACAGGACTACGAGCAGTACTTC. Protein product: CASSYSRQDYEQYF.

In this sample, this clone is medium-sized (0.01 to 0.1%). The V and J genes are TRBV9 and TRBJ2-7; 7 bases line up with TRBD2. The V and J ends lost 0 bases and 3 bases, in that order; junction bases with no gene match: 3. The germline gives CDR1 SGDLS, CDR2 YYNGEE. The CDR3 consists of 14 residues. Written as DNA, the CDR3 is TGTGCCAGCAGCGTAGGACTAGCCGACTACGAGCAGTACTTC. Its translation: CASSVGLADYEQYF.

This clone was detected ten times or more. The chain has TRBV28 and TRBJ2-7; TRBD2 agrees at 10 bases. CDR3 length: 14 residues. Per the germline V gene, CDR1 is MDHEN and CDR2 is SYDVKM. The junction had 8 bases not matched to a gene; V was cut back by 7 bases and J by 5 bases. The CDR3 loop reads CASIWSGRADEQYF. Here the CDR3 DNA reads TGTGCCAGCATATGGAGCGGGAGGGCCGACGAGCAGTACTTC.

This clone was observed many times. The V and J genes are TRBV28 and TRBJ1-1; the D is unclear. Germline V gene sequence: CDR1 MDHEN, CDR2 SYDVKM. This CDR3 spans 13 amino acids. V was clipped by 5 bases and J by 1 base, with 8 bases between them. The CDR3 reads CASSETWNTEAFF. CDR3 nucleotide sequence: TGTGCCAGCAGTGAAACCTGGAACACTGAAGCTTTCTTT. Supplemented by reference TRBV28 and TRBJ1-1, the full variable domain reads DVKVTQSSRYLVKRTGEKVFLECVQDMDHENMFWYRQDPGLGLRLIYFSYDVKMKEKGDIPEGYSVSREKKERFSLILESASTNQTSMYLCASSETWNTEAFFGQGTRLTVV.

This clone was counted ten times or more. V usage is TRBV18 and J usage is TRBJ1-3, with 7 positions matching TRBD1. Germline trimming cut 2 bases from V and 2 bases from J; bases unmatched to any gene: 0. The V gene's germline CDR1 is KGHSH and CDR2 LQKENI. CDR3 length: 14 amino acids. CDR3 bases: TGTGCCAGCTCACCAGGACAGGCTGGAAACACCATATATTTT. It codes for CASSPGQAGNTIYF. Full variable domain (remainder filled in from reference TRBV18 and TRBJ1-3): NAGVMQNPRHLVRRRGQEARLRCSPMKGHSHVYWYRQLPEEGLKFMVYLQKENIIDESGMPKERFSAEFPKEGPSILRIQQVVRGDSAAYFCASSPGQAGNTIYFGEGSWLTVV.

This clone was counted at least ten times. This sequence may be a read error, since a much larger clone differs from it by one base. CDR3: CASTTFGGFSGSTIYF. The CDR3 DNA follows: TGTGCCAGCACCACCTTCGGGGGTTTCTCTGGAAGCACCATATATTTT. J is TRBJ1-3 and V is TRBV28; possible D gene TRBD1, 5 bases. CDR1 MDHEN and CDR2 SYDVKM come from the germline V gene. The CDR3 runs to 16 residues.

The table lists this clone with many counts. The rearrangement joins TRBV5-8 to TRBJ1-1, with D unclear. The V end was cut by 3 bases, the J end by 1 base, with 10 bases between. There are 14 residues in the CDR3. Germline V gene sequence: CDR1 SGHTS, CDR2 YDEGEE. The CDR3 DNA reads TGTGCCAGCAGCTCCGGACGATGGAACACTGAAGCTTTCTTT. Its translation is CASSSGRWNTEAFF.

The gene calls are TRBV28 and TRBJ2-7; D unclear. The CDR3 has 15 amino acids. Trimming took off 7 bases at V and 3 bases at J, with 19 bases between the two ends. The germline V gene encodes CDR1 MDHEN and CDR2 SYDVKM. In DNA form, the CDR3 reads TGTGCCAGCATCAGGTACCCCCCCGGCCTCTACGAGCAGTACTTC. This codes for CASIRYPPGLYEQYF.

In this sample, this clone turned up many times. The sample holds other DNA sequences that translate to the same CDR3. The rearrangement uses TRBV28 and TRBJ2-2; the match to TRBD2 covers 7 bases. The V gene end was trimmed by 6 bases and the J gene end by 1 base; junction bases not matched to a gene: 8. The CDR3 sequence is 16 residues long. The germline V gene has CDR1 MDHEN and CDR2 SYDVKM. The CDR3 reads CASSSGKRGNTGELFF. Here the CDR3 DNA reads TGTGCCAGCAGCTCAGGGAAGCGGGGGAACACCGGGGAGCTGTTTTTT.

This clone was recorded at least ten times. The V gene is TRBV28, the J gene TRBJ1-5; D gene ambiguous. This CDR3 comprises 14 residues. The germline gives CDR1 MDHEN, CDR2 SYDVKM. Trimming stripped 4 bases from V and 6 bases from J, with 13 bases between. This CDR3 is CASSYGGEGQPQHF. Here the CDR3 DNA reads TGTGCCAGCAGTTATGGTGGCGAGGGTCAGCCCCAGCATTTT.

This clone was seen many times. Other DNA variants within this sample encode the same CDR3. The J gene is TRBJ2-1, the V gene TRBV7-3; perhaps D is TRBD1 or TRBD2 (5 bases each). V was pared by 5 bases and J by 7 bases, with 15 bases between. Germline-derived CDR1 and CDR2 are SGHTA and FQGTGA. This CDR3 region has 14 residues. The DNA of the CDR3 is TGTGCCAGCAGCCTCCCCGGCGAGGGGAATGAGCAGTTCTTC. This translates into CASSLPGEGNEQFF.

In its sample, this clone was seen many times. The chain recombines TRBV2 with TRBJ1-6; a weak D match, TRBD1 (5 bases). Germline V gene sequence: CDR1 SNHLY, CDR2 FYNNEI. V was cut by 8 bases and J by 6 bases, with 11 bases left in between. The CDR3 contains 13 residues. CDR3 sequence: CASGGHLNSPLHF. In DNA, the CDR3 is TGTGCCAGCGGTGGACACCTTAATTCACCCCTCCACTTT.

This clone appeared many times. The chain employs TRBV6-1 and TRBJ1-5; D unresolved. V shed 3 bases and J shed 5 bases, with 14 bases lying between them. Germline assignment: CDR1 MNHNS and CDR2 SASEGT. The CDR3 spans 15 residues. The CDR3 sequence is CASSDARVLDQPQHF. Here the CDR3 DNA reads TGTGCCAGCAGTGACGCACGAGTTCTTGATCAGCCCCAGCATTTT.

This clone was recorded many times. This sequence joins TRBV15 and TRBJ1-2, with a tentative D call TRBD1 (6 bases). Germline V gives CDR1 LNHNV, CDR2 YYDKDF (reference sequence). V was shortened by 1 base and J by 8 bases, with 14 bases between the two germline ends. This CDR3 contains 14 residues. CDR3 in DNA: TGTGCCACCAGCAGAGGTGGACAGCTAAAGGGCTACACCTTC. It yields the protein CATSRGGQLKGYTF.

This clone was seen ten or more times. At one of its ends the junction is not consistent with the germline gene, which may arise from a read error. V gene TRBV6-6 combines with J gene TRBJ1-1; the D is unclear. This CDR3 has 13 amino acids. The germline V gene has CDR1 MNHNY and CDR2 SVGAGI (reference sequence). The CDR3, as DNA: TGTGCCAACAGTTACTCGGCGAGCACTGAAGCTTTCTTT. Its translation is CANSYSASTEAFF.

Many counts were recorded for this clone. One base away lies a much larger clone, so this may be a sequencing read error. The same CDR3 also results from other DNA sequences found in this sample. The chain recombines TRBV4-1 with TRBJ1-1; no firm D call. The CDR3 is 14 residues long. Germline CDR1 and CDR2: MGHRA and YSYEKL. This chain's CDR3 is CASSQDIGVTEAFF. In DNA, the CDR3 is TGCGCCAGCAGCCAAGATATAGGAGTAACTGAGGCTTTCTTT.

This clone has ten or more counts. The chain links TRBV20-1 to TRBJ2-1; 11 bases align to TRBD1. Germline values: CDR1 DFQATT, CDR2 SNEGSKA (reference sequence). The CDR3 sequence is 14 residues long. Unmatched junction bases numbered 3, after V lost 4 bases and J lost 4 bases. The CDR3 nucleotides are TGCAGTGCTACTGGGACAGGGGGTTACAATGAGCAGTTCTTC. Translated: CSATGTGGYNEQFF.

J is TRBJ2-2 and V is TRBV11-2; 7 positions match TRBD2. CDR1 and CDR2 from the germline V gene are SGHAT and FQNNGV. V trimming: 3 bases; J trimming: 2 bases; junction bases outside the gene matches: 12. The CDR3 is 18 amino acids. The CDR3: CASSFPPPGGLNTGELFF. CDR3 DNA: TGTGCCAGCAGCTTCCCCCCCCCGGGGGGTCTTAACACCGGGGAGCTGTTTTTT.

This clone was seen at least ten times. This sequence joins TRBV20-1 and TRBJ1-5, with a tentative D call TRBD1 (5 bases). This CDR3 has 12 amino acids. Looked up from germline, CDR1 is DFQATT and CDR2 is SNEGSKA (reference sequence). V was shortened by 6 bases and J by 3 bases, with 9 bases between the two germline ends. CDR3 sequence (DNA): TGCAGTGCAGCCAGGGTCAATCAGCCCCAGCATTTT. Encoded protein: CSAARVNQPQHF.

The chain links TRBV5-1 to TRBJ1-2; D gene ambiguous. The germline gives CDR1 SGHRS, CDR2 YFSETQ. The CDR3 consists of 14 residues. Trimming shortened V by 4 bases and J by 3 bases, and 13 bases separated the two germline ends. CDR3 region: CASSRTWEDYGYTF. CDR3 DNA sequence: TGCGCCAGCAGCAGGACTTGGGAGGACTATGGCTACACCTTC.